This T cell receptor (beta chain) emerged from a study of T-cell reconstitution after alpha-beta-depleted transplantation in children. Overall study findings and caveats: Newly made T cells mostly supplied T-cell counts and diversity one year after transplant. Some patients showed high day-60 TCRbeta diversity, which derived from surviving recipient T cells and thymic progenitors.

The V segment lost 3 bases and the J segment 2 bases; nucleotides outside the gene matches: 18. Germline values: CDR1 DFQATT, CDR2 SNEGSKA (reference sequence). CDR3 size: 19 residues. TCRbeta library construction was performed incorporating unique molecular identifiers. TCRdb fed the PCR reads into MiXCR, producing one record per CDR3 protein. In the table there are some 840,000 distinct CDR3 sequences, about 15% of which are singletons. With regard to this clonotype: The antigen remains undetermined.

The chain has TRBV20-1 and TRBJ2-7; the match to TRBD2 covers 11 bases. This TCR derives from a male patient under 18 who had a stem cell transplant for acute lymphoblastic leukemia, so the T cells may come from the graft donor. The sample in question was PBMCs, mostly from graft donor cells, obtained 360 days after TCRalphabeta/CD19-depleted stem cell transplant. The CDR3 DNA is TGCAGTGCTAGGGAAGACGTTATTTACTATAGCGGGGGGGCCTACGAGCAGTACTTC. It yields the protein CSAREDVIYYSGGAYEQYF.